These 22 T cell receptor beta chains were all obtained from the same sample, sequenced in a study of shared clonotypes between healthy human individuals. Generated by immunoSEQ multiplex PCR, the TCRdb table keeps only in-frame clones and is missing some. The table records about 2 million clones, about 95% of them present only once. Only CD45RO-negative cells positively selected for CCR7 counted as naive CD8 cells, so terminally differentiated effector memory CD45RA+ cells were excluded. Specimen: naive CD8+ T cells sorted from blood. The source is a man aged 18 to 29 in good health.

The rearrangement uses TRBV9 and TRBJ2-7; tentative D call: TRBD1 (6 bases). The CDR3 is made up of 15 amino acids. Germline CDR1 and CDR2: SGDLS and YYNGEE. With 4 bases removed from V and 7 bases from J, the gap between germline ends came to 21 bases. CDR3 sequence reads: CASSPNGTPSREQYF. DNA of the CDR3: TGTGCCAGCAGCCCAAACGGGACACCATCCCGGGAGCAGTACTTC.

Regarding this clone: Different DNA sequences within this sample yield the same CDR3. The V and J genes are TRBV19 and TRBJ1-5; no definite D call. The V end was cut by 0 bases, the J end by 0 bases, with 6 bases between. The CDR3 contains 15 residues. CDR1 is LNHDA, CDR2 SQIVND, per germline (reference sequence). The DNA of the CDR3 is TGTGCCAGTAGTATAGACGGAGATAGCAATCAGCCCCAGCATTTT. It encodes CASSIDGDSNQPQHF. The variable domain in full, with the rest retrieved from reference TRBV19 and TRBJ1-5, is DGGITQSPKYLFRKEGQNVTLSCEQNLNHDAMYWYRQDPGQGLRLIYYSQIVNDFQKGDIAEGYSVSREKKESFPLTVTSAQKNPTAFYLCASSIDGDSNQPQHFGDGTRLSIL.

The gene calls are TRBV2 and TRBJ2-1; 9 bases align to TRBD1. CDR1 and CDR2 from the germline V gene are SNHLY and FYNNEI. With 3 bases clipped from V and 5 bases from J, the junction kept 11 bases outside the gene matches. The CDR3 is 17 amino acids. The chain's CDR3 is CASSDSRGQGIHNEQFF. The CDR3 nucleotides read TGTGCCAGCAGTGATTCCCGGGGACAGGGAATACACAATGAGCAGTTCTTC.

The V call is TRBV27, the J call TRBJ1-5, with D tentatively TRBD1 (6 bases). This CDR3 comprises 13 residues. Germline CDR1 MNHEY, CDR2 SMNVEV (reference sequence). V lost 9 bases and J 5 bases, leaving 14 bases between the germline ends. CDR3 sequence reads: CASRAGGDQPQHF. As DNA, the CDR3 is TGTGCCAGTCGGGCCGGGGGCGATCAGCCCCAGCATTTT.

The chain recombines TRBV9 with TRBJ2-1; the D gene is possibly TRBD2 (7 bases). CDR1 is SGDLS and CDR2 is YYNGEE in the germline V gene. The CDR3 has 15 amino acids. V shed 7 bases and J shed 4 bases, with 18 bases lying between them. The CDR3 loop is CASSLGGGPYNEQFF. CDR3 sequence (DNA): TGTGCCAGCTCCCTAGGGGGGGGCCCATACAATGAGCAGTTCTTC.

This clone was detected once. This sequence joins TRBV7-6 and TRBJ1-3; D not resolved. This CDR3 is built from 15 residues. Trimming removed 0 bases from V and 0 bases from J, with 6 bases in between. Germline V gene sequence: CDR1 SGHVS, CDR2 FNYEAQ. For the CDR3, the DNA is TGTGCCAGCAGCTTAGCTGGTTTCTCTGGAAACACCATATATTTT. The encoded protein is CASSLAGFSGNTIYF.

V and J are TRBV2 and TRBJ2-2; tentative D call: TRBD1 (6 bases). The V and J ends lost 4 bases and 4 bases respectively, with 10 bases between them. The CDR3 runs to 14 residues. Looked up from germline, CDR1 is SNHLY and CDR2 is FYNNEI. CDR3: CASSASGATGELFF. CDR3 bases: TGTGCCAGCAGTGCTTCAGGGGCCACCGGGGAGCTGTTTTTT.

The genes are TRBV6-6 and TRBJ1-1; possibly TRBD1 for D (5 bases). The CDR3 extends over 16 amino acids. Looked up from germline, CDR1 is MNHNY and CDR2 is SVGAGI (reference sequence). Trimming removed 0 bases at V and 3 bases at J, with 14 bases between. The CDR3 coding sequence is TGTGCCAGCAGTTACTCGGGACGGAAGGATTACACTGAAGCTTTCTTT. Translating it yields CASSYSGRKDYTEAFF.

V usage is TRBV14 and J usage is TRBJ2-7, with D perhaps TRBD1 or TRBD2 (5 bases each). The CDR3 length is 14 residues. The V and J ends lost 3 bases and 2 bases respectively, with 11 bases between them. Germline V gene data show CDR1 as SGHDN and CDR2 as FVKESK. The chain's CDR3 is CASSHEGFTYEQYF. The CDR3, as DNA: TGTGCCAGCAGCCATGAGGGGTTTACCTACGAGCAGTACTTC.

The chain uses TRBV7-9 and TRBJ1-2; unclear D gene. The length of the CDR3 is 16 residues. The V gene lost 1 base and the J gene lost 2 bases, with 14 bases spanning the gap. CDR1 and CDR2 (germline): SEHNR, FQNEAQ (reference sequence). The CDR3 DNA reads TGTGCCAGCAGCTTAGGCGGGGAGTCGATAAACTATGGCTACACCTTC. It specifies CASSLGGESINYGYTF.

A single count supports this clone. V is TRBV6-5 and J is TRBJ2-1, with 8 positions matching TRBD2. The CDR3 covers 16 residues. The trim removed 4 bases at V and 2 bases at J, leaving 7 bases unmatched. Germline CDR1 and CDR2: MNHEY and SVGAGI. The chain's CDR3 is CASSSGSGTPYNEQFF. The CDR3 coding sequence is TGTGCCAGCAGTTCGGGTAGCGGGACTCCCTACAATGAGCAGTTCTTC.

The V gene is TRBV27, the J gene TRBJ2-3; a weak D match, TRBD2 (5 bases). Germline V gene data show CDR1 as MNHEY and CDR2 as SMNVEV (reference sequence). The CDR3 is made up of 16 amino acids. Trimming shortened V by 5 bases and J by 3 bases, and 18 bases separated the two germline ends. The CDR3 bases are TGTGCCAGCAGTCCCCTACTAGTAGAGTCAACAGATACGCAGTATTTT. Translation: CASSPLLVESTDTQYF.

This chain connects TRBV6-6 to TRBJ2-7, with a weak D call TRBD2 (8 bases). CDR3 length: 14 residues. V was clipped by 8 bases and J by 5 bases, with 19 bases between them. CDR1 MNHNY and CDR2 SVGAGI come from the germline V gene (reference sequence). CDR3 sequence (DNA): TGTGCCAGCGGATCTAGGGGGCGGGGGGACGAGCAGTACTTC. Residues: CASGSRGRGDEQYF.

The chain couples TRBV4-3 to TRBJ2-7; TRBD1 is a possible D gene (6 bases). Germline CDR1 LGHNA, CDR2 YSLEER. V lost 0 bases, J lost 3 bases, and 15 bases lay in between. The CDR3 loop spans 16 amino acids. The CDR3 sequence: CASSQDWAKGVYEQYF. In DNA, the CDR3 is TGCGCCAGCAGCCAAGATTGGGCGAAGGGGGTCTACGAGCAGTACTTC.

The chain combines TRBV30 with TRBJ2-7; tentative D call: TRBD1 (6 bases). V was cut by 5 bases and J by 0 bases, with 17 bases left in between. CDR1 and CDR2 (germline): GTSNPN, SVGIG (reference sequence). This CDR3 is built from 15 residues. This CDR3 is CAWSGAPPSSYEQYF. As DNA, the CDR3 is TGTGCCTGGTCAGGGGCCCCTCCGAGCTCCTACGAGCAGTACTTC.

The CDR3 is CASSRPRAYEQYF. In nucleotides, the CDR3 is TGTGCCAGCAGCCGCCCGAGGGCCTACGAGCAGTACTTC. V is TRBV7-9 and J is TRBJ2-7; D might be TRBD2 (5 bases). Between the trimmed V and J ends, which lost 5 bases and 2 bases, there was a span of 10 bases. This CDR3 comprises 13 residues. Germline V gene data show CDR1 as SEHNR and CDR2 as FQNEAQ (reference sequence).

This chain links TRBV30 with TRBJ2-1; TRBD2 is a possible D gene (7 bases). Germline V lookup: CDR1 GTSNPN, CDR2 SVGIG (reference sequence). Trimming took off 1 base at V and 5 bases at J, with 15 bases between the two ends. The length of the CDR3 is 15 residues. CDR3 sequence reads: CAWSAPPGGDNEQFF. As DNA, the CDR3 is TGTGCCTGGAGTGCCCCCCCGGGGGGCGACAATGAGCAGTTCTTC.

Here the CDR3 DNA reads TGTGCCAGCAGTGACGGGTGGGAAGCTTTCTTT. Residues: CASSDGWEAFF. This chain joins TRBV2 and TRBJ1-1, with D unclear. CDR1 and CDR2 (germline): SNHLY, FYNNEI. There are 11 residues in the CDR3. V was trimmed by 3 bases and J by 8 bases, leaving 7 bases between them.

This chain joins TRBV7-9 and TRBJ2-3; the match to TRBD1 covers 10 bases. CDR3 length equals 17 residues. CDR1 is SEHNR and CDR2 is FQNEAQ in the germline V gene (reference sequence). The V gene end was trimmed by 4 bases and the J gene end by 1 base; junction bases not matched to a gene: 8. The CDR3 protein is CASSSVDRGPGTDTQYF. The CDR3, as DNA: TGTGCCAGCAGCTCTGTCGACAGGGGGCCCGGCACAGATACGCAGTATTTT.

This chain joins TRBV27 and TRBJ2-1; 8 bases align to TRBD1. Germline CDR1 is MNHEY and CDR2 is SMNVEV (reference sequence). After removal of 6 bases from V and 6 bases from J, the junction contained 10 bases not matched to a gene. This CDR3 comprises 15 residues. In nucleotides, the CDR3 is TGTGCCAGCAGCCCAGGGACAGGTTTCTTCAATGAGCAGTTCTTC. Translating gives CASSPGTGFFNEQFF.

The V call is TRBV6-5, the J call TRBJ2-3; 7 positions agree with TRBD2. Per the germline V gene, CDR1 is MNHEY and CDR2 is SVGAGI. The CDR3 has 15 amino acids. Trimming removed 2 bases from V and 3 bases from J; junction bases left unmatched: 5. Here the CDR3 DNA reads TGTGCCAGCAGTTACGGGGGGGAGGGGACAGATACGCAGTATTTT. Translation: CASSYGGEGTDTQYF.

The chain joins TRBV5-1 to TRBJ2-6; D is possibly TRBD2 (6 bases). Germline V CDR1 and CDR2: SGHRS, YFSETQ. The CDR3 is 18 amino acids. Trimming shortened V by 4 bases and J by 1 base, and 18 bases separated the two germline ends. This CDR3 reads CASSLTPSGVSGANVLTF. CDR3 nucleotides: TGCGCCAGCAGCCTAACCCCCTCGGGAGTTTCTGGGGCCAACGTCCTGACTTTC.